This T cell receptor (beta chain) derives from a study of vaccination and CD4 T cells after COVID-19. Study-level findings and limits: 304 of 307 vaccine-specific clones from convalescent patients were spike mono-reactive. The study found that a median approximately 90% of reactive clones in convalescent patients appeared only post-vaccination.

This sample's treatment: approximately nine-day PBMC culture with coronavirus spike peptide pools or control peptides (ViraFEST assay). ViraFEST enlarged antigen-specific T cell populations with peptide pools and afterwards sequenced TCRs. Sequenced with the Oncomine TCR Beta short-read assay was DNA taken from cultured CD4+ T cells. From cultured CD4+ T cells, genomic DNA was extracted. TCRdb re-analysed the PCR reads in MiXCR, keeping a single row per CDR3 protein. The table records around 19,000 distinct CDR3 sequences, less than 70% of them present only once. The CDR3 sequence is 15 residues long. Trimming took off 7 bases at V and 3 bases at J, with 16 bases between the two ends. This clonotype was seen a few times. Its specificity is unknown.

The receptor was derived from a human donor who had recovered from COVID-19. J is TRBJ2-1 and V is TRBV12-3 or TRBV12-4; D is possibly TRBD2 (5 bases). Sequenced input: CD4+ T cells from blood, cultured in vitro. The DNA of the CDR3 is TGTGCCAGCAACCCCGTTAGTAGCGACTACAATGAGCAGTTCTTC. Its protein is CASNPVSSDYNEQFF.